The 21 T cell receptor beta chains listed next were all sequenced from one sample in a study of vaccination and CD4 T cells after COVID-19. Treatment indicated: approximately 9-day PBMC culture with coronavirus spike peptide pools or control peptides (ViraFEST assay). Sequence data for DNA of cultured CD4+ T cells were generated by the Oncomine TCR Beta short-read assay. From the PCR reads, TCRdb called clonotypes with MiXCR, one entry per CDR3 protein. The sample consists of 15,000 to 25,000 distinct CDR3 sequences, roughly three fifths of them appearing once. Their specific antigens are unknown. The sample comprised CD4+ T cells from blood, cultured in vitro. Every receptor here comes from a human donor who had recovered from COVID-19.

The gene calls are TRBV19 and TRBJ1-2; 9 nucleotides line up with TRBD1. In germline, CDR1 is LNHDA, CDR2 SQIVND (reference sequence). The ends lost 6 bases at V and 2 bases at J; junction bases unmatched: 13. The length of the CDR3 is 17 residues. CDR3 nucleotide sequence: TGTGCCAGTAGGAAGAATTCACAGGGGGCGGAAAACTATGGCTACACCTTC. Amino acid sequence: CASRKNSQGAENYGYTF.

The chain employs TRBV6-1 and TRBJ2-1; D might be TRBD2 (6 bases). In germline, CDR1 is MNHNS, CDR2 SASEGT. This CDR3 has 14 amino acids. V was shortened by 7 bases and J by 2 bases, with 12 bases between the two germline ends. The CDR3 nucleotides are TGTGCCAGCATGGCGGGATCGACCTACAATGAGCAGTTCTTC. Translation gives CASMAGSTYNEQFF.

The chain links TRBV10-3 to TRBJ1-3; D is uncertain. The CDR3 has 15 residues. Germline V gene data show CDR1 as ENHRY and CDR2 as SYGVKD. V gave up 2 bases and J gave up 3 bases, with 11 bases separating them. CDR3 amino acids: CAISEGGNHGNTIYF. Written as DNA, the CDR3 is TGTGCCATCAGTGAGGGAGGAAATCATGGAAACACCATATATTTT.

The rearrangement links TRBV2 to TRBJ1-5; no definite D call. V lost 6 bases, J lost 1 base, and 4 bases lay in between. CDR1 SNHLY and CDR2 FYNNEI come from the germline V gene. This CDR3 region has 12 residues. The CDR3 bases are TGTGCCAGCAGCTACAGCAATCAGCCCCAGCATTTT. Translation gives CASSYSNQPQHF.

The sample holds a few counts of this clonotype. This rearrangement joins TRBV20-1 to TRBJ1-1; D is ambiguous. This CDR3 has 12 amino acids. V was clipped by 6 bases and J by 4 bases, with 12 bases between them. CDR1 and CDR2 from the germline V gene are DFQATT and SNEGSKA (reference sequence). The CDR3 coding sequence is TGCAGTGCCCGACGGGCGGGCACTGAAGCTTTCTTT. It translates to CSARRAGTEAFF.

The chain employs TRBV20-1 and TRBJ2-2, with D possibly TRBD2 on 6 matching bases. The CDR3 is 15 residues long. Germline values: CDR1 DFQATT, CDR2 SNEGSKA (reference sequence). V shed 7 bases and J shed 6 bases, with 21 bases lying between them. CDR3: CSVQRPGARAGELFF. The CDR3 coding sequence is TGCAGTGTGCAGAGGCCGGGAGCGCGGGCCGGGGAGCTGTTTTTT.

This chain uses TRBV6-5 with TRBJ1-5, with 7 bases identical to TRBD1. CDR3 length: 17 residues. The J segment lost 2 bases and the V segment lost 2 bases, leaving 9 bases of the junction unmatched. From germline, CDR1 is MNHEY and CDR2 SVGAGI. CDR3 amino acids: CASSYDRVRGGNQPQHF. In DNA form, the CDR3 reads TGTGCCAGCAGTTACGACAGGGTCAGGGGGGGCAATCAGCCCCAGCATTTT.

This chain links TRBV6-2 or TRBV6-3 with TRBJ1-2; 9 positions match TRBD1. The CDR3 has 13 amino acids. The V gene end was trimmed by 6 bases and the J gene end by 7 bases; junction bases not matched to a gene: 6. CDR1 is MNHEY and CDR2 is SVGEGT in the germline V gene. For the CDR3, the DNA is TGTGCCAGCAGGCCTACAGGGGGCGGTGGCTACACCTTC. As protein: CASRPTGGGGYTF.

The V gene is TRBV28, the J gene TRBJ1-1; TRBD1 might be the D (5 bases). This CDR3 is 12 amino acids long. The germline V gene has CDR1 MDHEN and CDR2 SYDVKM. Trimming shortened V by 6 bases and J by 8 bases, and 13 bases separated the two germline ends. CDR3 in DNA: TGTGCCAGCAGCCAGACAGTCTTCGAAGCTTTCTTT. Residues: CASSQTVFEAFF.

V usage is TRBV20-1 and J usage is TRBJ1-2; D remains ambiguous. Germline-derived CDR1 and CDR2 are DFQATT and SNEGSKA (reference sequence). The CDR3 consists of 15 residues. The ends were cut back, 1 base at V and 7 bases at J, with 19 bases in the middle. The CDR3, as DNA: TGCAGTGCTAGAGGGAACCCCGGGCAGGAGTTTGGCTACACCTTC. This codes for CSARGNPGQEFGYTF.

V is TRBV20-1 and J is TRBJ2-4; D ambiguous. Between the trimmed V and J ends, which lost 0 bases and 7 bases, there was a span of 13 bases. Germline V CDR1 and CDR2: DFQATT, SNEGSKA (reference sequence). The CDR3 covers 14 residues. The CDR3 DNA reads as TGCAGTGCTAGAGATGGAATAGTTACCAACATTCAGTACTTC. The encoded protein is CSARDGIVTNIQYF.

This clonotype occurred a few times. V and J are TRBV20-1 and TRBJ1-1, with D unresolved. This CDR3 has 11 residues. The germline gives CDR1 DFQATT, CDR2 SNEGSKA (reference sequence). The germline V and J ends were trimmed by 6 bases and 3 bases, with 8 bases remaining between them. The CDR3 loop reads CSARWDTEAFF. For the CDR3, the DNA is TGCAGTGCCCGTTGGGACACTGAAGCTTTCTTT.

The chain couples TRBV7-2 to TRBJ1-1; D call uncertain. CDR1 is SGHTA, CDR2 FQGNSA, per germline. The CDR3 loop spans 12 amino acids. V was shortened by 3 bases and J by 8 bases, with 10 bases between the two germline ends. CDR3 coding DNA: TGTGCCAGCAGCTTTACTATCAGAGAAGCTTTCTTT. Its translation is CASSFTIREAFF.

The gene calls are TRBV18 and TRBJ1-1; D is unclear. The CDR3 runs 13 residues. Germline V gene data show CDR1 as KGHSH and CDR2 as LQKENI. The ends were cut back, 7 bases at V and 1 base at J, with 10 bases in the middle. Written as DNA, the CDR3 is TGTGCCAGCTTCGATGGAGCGAACACTGAAGCTTTCTTT. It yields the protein CASFDGANTEAFF.

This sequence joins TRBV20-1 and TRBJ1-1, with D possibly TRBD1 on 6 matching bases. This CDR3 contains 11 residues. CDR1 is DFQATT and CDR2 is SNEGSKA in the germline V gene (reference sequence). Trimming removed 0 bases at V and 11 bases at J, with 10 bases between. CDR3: CSAREDSGAFF. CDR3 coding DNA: TGCAGTGCTAGAGAGGACAGCGGCGCTTTCTTT.

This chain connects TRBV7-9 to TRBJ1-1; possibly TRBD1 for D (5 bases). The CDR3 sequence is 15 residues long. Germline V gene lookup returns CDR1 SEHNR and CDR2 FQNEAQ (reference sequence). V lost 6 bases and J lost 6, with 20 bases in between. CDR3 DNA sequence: TGTGCCAGCAGGAATGACCAAGGGGCCGGGGCTGAAGCTTTCTTT. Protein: CASRNDQGAGAEAFF.

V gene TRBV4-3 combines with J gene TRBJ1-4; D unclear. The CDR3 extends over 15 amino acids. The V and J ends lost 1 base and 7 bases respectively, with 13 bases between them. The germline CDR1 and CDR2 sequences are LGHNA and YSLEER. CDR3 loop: CASSQAALGIEKLFF. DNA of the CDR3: TGCGCCAGCAGCCAAGCGGCCCTGGGGATTGAAAAACTGTTTTTT.

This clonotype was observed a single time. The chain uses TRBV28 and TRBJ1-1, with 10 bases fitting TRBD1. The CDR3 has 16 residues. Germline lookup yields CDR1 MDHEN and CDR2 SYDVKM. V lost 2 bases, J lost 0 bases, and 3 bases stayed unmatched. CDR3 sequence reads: CASSLGTGVMNTEAFF. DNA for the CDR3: TGTGCCAGCAGTTTAGGGACAGGGGTTATGAACACTGAAGCTTTCTTT.

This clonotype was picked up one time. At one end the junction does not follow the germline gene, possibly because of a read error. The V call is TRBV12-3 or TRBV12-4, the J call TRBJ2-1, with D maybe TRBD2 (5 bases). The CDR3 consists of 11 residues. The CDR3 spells CASSLELEYLF. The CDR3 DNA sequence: TGTGCCAGCAGTTTGGAACTAGAATATCTCTTC.

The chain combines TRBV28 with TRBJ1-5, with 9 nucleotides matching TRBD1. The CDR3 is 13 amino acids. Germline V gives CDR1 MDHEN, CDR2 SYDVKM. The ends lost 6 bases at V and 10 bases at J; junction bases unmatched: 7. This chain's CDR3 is CASRNDRGSPQHF. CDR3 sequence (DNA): TGTGCCAGCAGAAACGACAGGGGGTCTCCCCAGCATTTT.

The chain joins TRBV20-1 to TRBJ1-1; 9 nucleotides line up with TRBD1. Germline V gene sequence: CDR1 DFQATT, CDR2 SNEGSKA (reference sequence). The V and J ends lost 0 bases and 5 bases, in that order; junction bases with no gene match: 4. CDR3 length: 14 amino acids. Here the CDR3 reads CSARDRDRVTEAFF. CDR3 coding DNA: TGCAGTGCTAGAGACCGGGACAGGGTGACTGAAGCTTTCTTT.